A selection of T cell receptor beta chains follows, all from one sample in a study of Ad26.COV2.S vaccination and SARS-CoV-2 variants. Produced via immunoSEQ multiplex PCR; TCRdb's table is partial and in-frame only. The sample has 300,000 to 400,000 clones, about 86% seen once. Here the sequenced sample was peripheral blood, taken in a trial of Ad26.COV2.S vaccine versus placebo. The receptors here all came from a person between 18 and 65 years old who received the Ad26.COV2.S COVID-19 vaccine or a placebo. CDR3s include the opening cysteine and the closing phenylalanine or tryptophan. D genes are given only for firm matches. A row's size may be missing; if present it is once, few, many or a size class.

clone_size: once
j_call: TRBJ2-1
cdr3_length: 13
d_call: .
v_call: TRBV5-1
cdr3_aa: CASSGLSLDEQFF
cdr3_nt: TGCGCCAGCAGCGGTCTCTCCCTGGATGAGCAGTTCTTC

clone_size: .
j_call: TRBJ1-5
cdr3_length: 13
d_call: .
v_call: TRBV10-3
cdr3_aa: CAIGKGSNQPQHF
cdr3_nt: TGTGCCATCGGGAAGGGTAGCAATCAGCCCCAGCATTTT

clone_size: once
j_call: TRBJ2-7
cdr3_length: 12
d_call: .
v_call: TRBV14
cdr3_aa: CASSPTIYEQYF
cdr3_nt: TGTGCCAGCAGCCCCACAATCTACGAGCAGTACTTC

clone_size: .
j_call: TRBJ2-5
cdr3_length: 13
d_call: .
v_call: TRBV5-4
cdr3_aa: CASSLWGAETQYF
cdr3_nt: TGTGCCAGCAGCTTATGGGGGGCGGAGACCCAGTACTTC

clone_size: few
j_call: TRBJ1-3
cdr3_length: 16
d_call: .
v_call: TRBV4-2
cdr3_aa: CASSQGVGQDRNTIYF
cdr3_nt: TGTGCCAGCAGCCAAGGGGTTGGGCAGGATCGAAACACCATATATTTT

clone_size: .
j_call: TRBJ1-1
cdr3_length: 13
d_call: .
v_call: TRBV12-3/TRBV12-4
cdr3_aa: CASSLVGGREAFF
cdr3_nt: TGTGCCAGCAGTTTAGTTGGAGGGCGGGAAGCTTTCTTT

clone_size: once
j_call: TRBJ1-4
cdr3_length: 16
d_call: .
v_call: TRBV20-1
cdr3_aa: CSASRRGTGFDEKLFF
cdr3_nt: TGCAGTGCTAGTCGACGGGGGACGGGCTTTGATGAAAAACTGTTTTTT

clone_size: once
j_call: TRBJ1-2
cdr3_length: 12
d_call: TRBD1
v_call: TRBV7-2
cdr3_aa: CASSSGTVGYTF
cdr3_nt: TGTGCCAGCAGCTCGGGGACAGTTGGCTACACCTTC

clone_size: .
j_call: TRBJ2-7
cdr3_length: 13
d_call: .
v_call: TRBV21-1
cdr3_aa: CASSSRTLAEQYF
cdr3_nt: TGTGCCAGCAGCTCCCGGACTCTGGCCGAGCAGTACTTC

clone_size: .
j_call: TRBJ1-6
cdr3_length: 15
d_call: TRBD1
v_call: TRBV27
cdr3_aa: CASRLQGNENSPLHF
cdr3_nt: TGTGCCAGCAGACTACAGGGGAATGAGAATTCACCCCTCCACTTT

clone_size: .
j_call: TRBJ2-7
cdr3_length: 15
d_call: TRBD1
v_call: TRBV5-1
cdr3_aa: CASSLQGASLYEQYF
cdr3_nt: TGCGCCAGCAGCCTACAGGGGGCCTCCCTCTACGAGCAGTACTTC

clone_size: .
j_call: TRBJ2-7
cdr3_length: 13
d_call: .
v_call: TRBV7-2
cdr3_aa: CASSLGYVGEQYF
cdr3_nt: TGTGCCAGCAGCTTAGGGTATGTAGGCGAGCAGTACTTC

clone_size: few
j_call: TRBJ2-7
cdr3_length: 14
d_call: TRBD1
v_call: TRBV10-3
cdr3_aa: CAIRAGTGYYEQYF
cdr3_nt: TGTGCCATCAGGGCCGGGACAGGGTACTACGAGCAGTACTTC

clone_size: .
j_call: TRBJ2-1
cdr3_length: 15
d_call: .
v_call: TRBV11-3
cdr3_aa: CASSLGGLYYNEQFF
cdr3_nt: TGTGCCAGCAGCTTGGGGGGGCTCTACTACAATGAGCAGTTCTTC

clone_size: few
j_call: TRBJ2-1
cdr3_length: 15
d_call: TRBD1
v_call: TRBV18
cdr3_aa: CASSPNSGQGNEQFF
cdr3_nt: TGTGCCAGCTCTCCAAACAGTGGACAGGGGAATGAGCAGTTCTTC

clone_size: few
j_call: TRBJ1-5
cdr3_length: 15
d_call: TRBD1
v_call: TRBV7-2
cdr3_aa: CASSLALGQDQPQHF
cdr3_nt: TGTGCCAGCAGCTTAGCGCTAGGACAGGATCAGCCCCAGCATTTT

clone_size: few
j_call: TRBJ1-2
cdr3_length: 13
d_call: TRBD1
v_call: TRBV12-3/TRBV12-4
cdr3_aa: CASRPNWDRDYTF
cdr3_nt: TGTGCCAGCAGACCCAATTGGGACAGGGACTACACCTTC

clone_size: few
j_call: TRBJ1-2
cdr3_length: 12
d_call: .
v_call: TRBV3-1/TRBV3-2
cdr3_aa: CASSQLFYGYTF
cdr3_nt: TGTGCCAGCAGCCAACTATTCTATGGCTACACCTTC